This T cell receptor beta chain appears in the sequencing data of a study of blood T cell repertoires in COVID-19. Study overall: PBMCs, B-cell-depleted T cells, or T cells were the source of the cDNA or gDNA that made up the material.

CDR1 is MNHEY and CDR2 is SVGAGI in the germline V gene. This CDR3 has 13 amino acids. In the study's own analysis: Scientists estimated how many nucleated cells there were by amplifying reference gene primers. Measured with immunoSEQ multiplex PCR; TCRdb has only the in-frame clones, and not every one. The DNA gave D and trimming, while V, J and clone size come from that table. The sample lists under 200,000 clones, about 90% seen once, with approximately 21% in the top ten. This clone was found a few times. The gene calls are TRBV6-5 and TRBJ1-1; D is unclear. The sequence came from a man aged 55 to 70 with active or convalescent COVID-19. Sequenced material: peripheral blood. CDR3 sequence reads: CVQISTPNTEAFF. The CDR3 nucleotides are TGTGTTCAGATCTCAACACCGAACACTGAAGCTTTCTTT.